In this sample, the clone carrying this T cell receptor beta chain turned up once. Its antigen remains unidentified. This entry comes from a study of T cell repertoires in cytomegalovirus infection. Study-level background: Epitope selection comprised recently identified HLA-C-restricted CMV epitopes and well-studied HLA-B-restricted CMV epitopes. Both CMV infection and a matching HLA type were indicated by public TCR beta signatures.

A single record per CDR3 protein comes from TCRdb applying MiXCR to the reads. The sample contains approximately 730,000 distinct CDR3 sequences, roughly 30% of which appear only once. Study conclusions and caveats: Predominance within the ex vivo response was attributable to HLA-C-restricted CMV-specific TCR beta clonotypes. Totalled public TCR beta family frequency picked out people who carried CMV plus the relevant HLA.

Between the trimmed V and J ends, which lost 3 bases and 9 bases, there was a span of 15 bases. Germline CDR1 and CDR2: SGHTA and FQGNSA. This CDR3 comprises 14 residues. This material consisted of cultured PBMCs, taken from culture after CMV antigen stimulation. The clonotype originates from a human donor in good health (CMV status not recorded). Some clones in this sample may be carry-over from other donors' samples. The rearrangement joins TRBV7-2 to TRBJ2-1; no clear D. Here the CDR3 reads CASSLTHIHTEQFF. CDR3 DNA: TGTGCCAGCAGCTTGACGCACATTCACACTGAGCAGTTCTTC. The full variable domain, its missing parts supplied by reference TRBV7-2 and TRBJ2-1, is GAGVSQSPSNKVTEKGKDVELRCDPISGHTALYWYRQSLGQGLEFLIYFQGNSAPDKSGLPSDRFSAERTGGSVSTLTIQRTQQEDSAVYLCASSLTHIHTEQFFGPGTRLTVL.